This T cell receptor beta chain appears in the sequencing data of a study of T-cell memory formation after mild COVID-19. Study overall: Clusters were largely donor specific.

TCR alpha and TCR beta cDNA libraries with sample barcodes and UMIs came from 5'RACE using constant-segment primers. A single record per CDR3 protein comes from TCRdb applying MiXCR to the 5' RACE reads. The sample carries approximately 150,000 distinct CDR3 sequences, roughly a fifth recorded once. Points from the study as a whole: Clones which contracted sat mainly in CM and EM if CD4+, and in EMRA if CD8+. Clones contracting day 15 to 85 were balanced CD4/CD8; later expanders leaned CD4+.

As concerns this clonotype: The antigen is unknown.

The V and J ends lost 5 bases and 0 bases respectively, with 11 bases between them. CDR1 is PRHDT and CDR2 is FYEKMQ in the germline V gene (reference sequence). This CDR3 is built from 14 residues. V gene TRBV13 combines with J gene TRBJ2-7, with D possibly matching TRBD1 (5 bases). This receptor was obtained from an adult woman who had mild COVID-19 (a few samples of this study predate the infection). Cell type and time point are not known. Input material: PBMCs or a T cell subset sorted from them (not recorded which). CDR3 region: CASSLKGSSYEQYF. The CDR3 region has the DNA TGTGCCAGCAGCCTGAAGGGGTCCTCCTACGAGCAGTACTTC. Looking up the rest from reference TRBV13 and TRBJ2-7 gives the full variable domain: AAGVIQSPRHLIKEKRETATLKCYPIPRHDTVYWYQQGPGQDPQFLISFYEKMQSDKGSIPDRFSAQQFSDYHSELNMSSLELGDSALYFCASSLKGSSYEQYFGPGTRLTVT.